Detailed here is one T cell receptor beta chain. What it recognizes is unknown. A second PCR, run for about 7 to 11 cycles, used a sample-barcoded 5' primer plus a J-beta primer mix. Researchers report that a template-switch adaptor with 12 random nucleotides tagged each cDNA molecule. TCRdb passed the 5' RACE reads through MiXCR, listing each CDR3 protein once. The sample comprises about 590,000 distinct CDR3 sequences, approximately 30% of which are singletons, and 15% to 19% rests with the top ten. This specimen belongs to a study of blood T cells in healthy people across ages. Study findings and constraints: PBMCs left unsorted prevented a conclusive naive versus antigen-experienced comparison. With donor CMV status unknown, expanded clonotype changes were possibly confounded. Naive T cell percentage showed a strong correlation with TCR beta diversity.

Deletions cut 4 bases from V and 1 base from J, with 11 bases between. CDR3 length: 14 residues. In germline, CDR1 is SGHRS, CDR2 YFSETQ. This rearrangement joins TRBV5-1 to TRBJ2-5; D might be TRBD1 (6 bases). Sequenced: blood. This TCR came from a woman aged 80 or older in good health. The CDR3 bases are TGCGCCAGCAGCCAGGACAGTGTCCAAGAGACCCAGTACTTC. Its protein is CASSQDSVQETQYF.